This TCR beta chain was found in a study of blood T cell repertoires in COVID-19. Sequenced by immunoSEQ multiplex PCR; TCRdb stores in-frame clones only, minus some. The sample holds around 150,000 clones, 80% to 90% seen once. Germline V gene sequence: CDR1 MDHEN, CDR2 SYDVKM. With 8 bases clipped from V and 4 bases from J, the junction kept 15 bases outside the gene matches. This CDR3 is built from 17 residues. Sequenced input: peripheral blood. The TCR originated in a man in his fifties or sixties with acute or convalescent COVID-19. The J gene is TRBJ2-3, the V gene TRBV28, with 10 bases fitting TRBD2. CDR3 region: CASLGNSSGRGADTQYF. As DNA, the CDR3 is TGTGCCAGCTTGGGTAACTCTAGCGGGAGAGGGGCAGATACGCAGTATTTT.